This T cell receptor (beta chain) originates from a study of T cell repertoires in cytomegalovirus infection. The wider study: From public TCR beta signatures came an indication of both CMV infection and matching HLA type. Whole-study findings and limits: The study found HLA-C-restricted CMV-specific TCR beta clonotypes dominating the ex vivo response. Using cumulative public TCR beta family frequency, the authors identified those who carried CMV together with the relevant HLA.

One entry per CDR3 protein, called by TCRdb with MiXCR from the reads. This sample has 560,000 or so distinct CDR3 sequences, with approximately 15% found just once. Comment on this clonotype: Its antigen is as yet unknown.

CDR1 is SEHNR, CDR2 FQNEAQ, per germline (reference sequence). V lost 3 bases and J 2 bases, leaving 10 bases between the germline ends. This CDR3 has 14 amino acids. The receptor comes from a human donor in good health (CMV status not recorded). Some clones in this sample may be carry-over from other donors' samples. This sequence joins TRBV7-9 and TRBJ2-5, with TRBD1 as a possible D gene (6 bases). Sequencing input: CD8+ T cells from PBMCs. The CDR3 protein is CASSLDRLQETQYF. CDR3 DNA sequence: TGTGCCAGCAGCTTGGACAGACTACAAGAGACCCAGTACTTC.